The 4 T cell receptor beta chains in this list originate from one sample, sequenced in a study of T cell changes during pregnancy in multiple sclerosis. Method: immunoSEQ multiplex PCR; TCRdb's copy keeps in-frame clones and lacks some. The data hold 55,000 to 65,000 clones, with roughly 92% observed a single time. The material sequenced was peripheral blood, taken in the second trimester of pregnancy. These receptors came from a female donor with multiple sclerosis, enrolled in a pregnancy study.

This rearrangement joins TRBV2 to TRBJ1-1, with 8 bases matching TRBD1. Germline CDR1 and CDR2: SNHLY and FYNNEI. The V and J ends lost 6 bases and 6 bases, in that order; junction bases with no gene match: 9. This CDR3 spans 14 amino acids. The CDR3 loop is CASSADRGGAEAFF. CDR3 nucleotides: TGTGCCAGCAGCGCAGACAGGGGAGGGGCTGAAGCTTTCTTT.

This sequence joins TRBV5-1 and TRBJ1-1; D may be TRBD1 (5 bases). Germline values: CDR1 SGHRS, CDR2 YFSETQ. The ends were cut back, 0 bases at V and 4 bases at J, with 10 bases in the middle. This CDR3 region has 14 residues. The CDR3 loop reads CASSLGGVATEAFF. CDR3 DNA: TGCGCCAGCAGCTTGGGGGGGGTAGCCACTGAAGCTTTCTTT. Full variable domain (remainder filled in from reference TRBV5-1 and TRBJ1-1): KAGVTQTPRYLIKTRGQQVTLSCSPISGHRSVSWYQQTPGQGLQFLFEYFSETQRNKGNFPGRFSGRQFSNSRSEMNVSTLELGDSALYLCASSLGGVATEAFFGQGTRLTVV.

The chain carries TRBV5-6 and TRBJ2-3, with no clear D. From germline, CDR1 is SGHDT and CDR2 YYEEEE. V was pared by 1 base and J by 4 bases, with 10 bases between. This CDR3 is built from 14 residues. CDR3 sequence: CASSLLDLADTQYF. CDR3 bases: TGTGCCAGCAGCTTGCTAGACTTGGCAGATACGCAGTATTTT.

The V gene is TRBV9, the J gene TRBJ2-7; tentatively, D is TRBD2 (6 bases). The germline V gene encodes CDR1 SGDLS and CDR2 YYNGEE. V was pared by 5 bases and J by 1 base, with 16 bases between. The CDR3 has 15 amino acids. CDR3 sequence reads: CASSETPGTSYEQYF. Here the CDR3 DNA reads TGTGCCAGCAGTGAGACACCCGGGACTTCCTACGAGCAGTACTTC.